A single sample gave rise to the 23 T cell receptor beta chains below, sequenced in a study of neoadjuvant anti-PD-1 for oral cavity cancer. Repertoires were generated with immunoSEQ multiplex PCR, while TCRdb's copy carries only in-frame clones and drops some. The table records fewer than 70,000 clones, under 85% of them present only once. The source was PBMCs, collected before nivolumab (anti-PD-1) treatment. These receptors all stem from a person between 40 and 85 years old with oral cavity squamous cell carcinoma.

The gene calls are TRBV9 and TRBJ2-1; weak D call: TRBD2 (5 bases). Germline CDR1 is SGDLS and CDR2 is YYNGEE. Trimming took off 0 bases at V and 15 bases at J, with 19 bases between the two ends. The CDR3 is 14 amino acids. CDR3: CASSVAPDSNPGFF. For the CDR3, the DNA is TGTGCCAGCAGCGTAGCCCCGGACTCAAACCCTGGGTTCTTC. The full variable domain, with the rest looked up from reference TRBV9 and TRBJ2-1, is DSGVTQTPKHLITATGQRVTLRCSPRSGDLSVYWYQQSLDQGLQFLIQYYNGEERAKGNILERFSAQQFPDLHSELNLSSLELGDSALYFCASSVAPDSNPGFFGPGTRLTVL.

This clone was found a few times. The chain employs TRBV4-1 and TRBJ1-2; D unclear. Germline V gene sequence: CDR1 MGHRA, CDR2 YSYEKL. V shed 1 base and J shed 2 bases, with 8 bases lying between them. The CDR3 sequence is 14 residues long. The CDR3, as DNA: TGCGCCAGCAGCCAAGTTGGACGGAACTATGGCTACACCTTC. Its protein product is CASSQVGRNYGYTF.

The chain joins TRBV6-1 to TRBJ1-5, with D unclear. Trimming took off 0 bases at V and 5 bases at J, with 5 bases between the two ends. CDR1 and CDR2 (germline): MNHNS, SASEGT. The CDR3 contains 13 residues. The CDR3 nucleotides are TGTGCCAGCAGTGAAGCATGGGATCAGCCCCAGCATTTT. As protein: CASSEAWDQPQHF.

J is TRBJ2-5 and V is TRBV11-3, with 9 bases matching TRBD1. The junction had 7 bases not matched to a gene; V was cut back by 4 bases and J by 4 bases. The CDR3 runs to 15 residues. CDR1 SGHNT and CDR2 YENEEA come from the germline V gene. CDR3 sequence (DNA): TGTGCCAGCAGCTCCGAGACAGGGGGGAGAGAGACCCAGTACTTC. Translating gives CASSSETGGRETQYF.

The chain employs TRBV2 and TRBJ1-5; TRBD1 matches 9 bases. The CDR3 has 14 residues. V trimming: 5 bases; J trimming: 6 bases; junction bases outside the gene matches: 5. Germline CDR1 and CDR2: SNHLY and FYNNEI. The CDR3 bases are TGTGCCAGCAGTCCACAGGGGGCGGCTCAGCCCCAGCATTTT. Translating it yields CASSPQGAAQPQHF.

This clone was detected a few times. The chain links TRBV9 to TRBJ1-5; TRBD1 is a possible D gene (6 bases). The CDR3 spans 14 residues. Germline V gives CDR1 SGDLS, CDR2 YYNGEE. Trimming pared 4 bases from V and 4 bases from J, leaving 12 bases between. The CDR3 region is CASSNRDLNQPQHF. In DNA, the CDR3 is TGTGCCAGCAGCAACAGGGACCTGAATCAGCCCCAGCATTTT.

In its sample, this clone was seen a few times. V and J are TRBV9 and TRBJ1-2; 8 positions agree with TRBD1. V lost 3 bases, J lost 7 bases, and 2 bases stayed unmatched. The germline V gene encodes CDR1 SGDLS and CDR2 YYNGEE. The CDR3 runs to 12 residues. CDR3 region: CASSETGAGYTF. DNA for the CDR3: TGTGCCAGCAGCGAGACAGGGGCTGGCTACACCTTC. Using reference TRBV9 and TRBJ1-2 for the parts outside the CDR3, the full variable domain is DSGVTQTPKHLITATGQRVTLRCSPRSGDLSVYWYQQSLDQGLQFLIQYYNGEERAKGNILERFSAQQFPDLHSELNLSSLELGDSALYFCASSETGAGYTFGSGTRLTVV.

This chain connects TRBV7-2 to TRBJ2-3; D is perhaps TRBD1 or TRBD2 (6 bases each). V shed 0 bases and J shed 1 base, with 11 bases lying between them. This CDR3 has 16 amino acids. Germline V gene data show CDR1 as SGHTA and CDR2 as FQGNSA. Written as DNA, the CDR3 is TGTGCCAGCAGCTTAGCAGGGGGGCCAGGCACAGATACGCAGTATTTT. It specifies CASSLAGGPGTDTQYF.

This chain uses TRBV27 with TRBJ1-2, with D maybe TRBD1 (5 bases). CDR1 is MNHEY and CDR2 is SMNVEV in the germline V gene (reference sequence). Trimming stripped 6 bases from V and 2 bases from J, with 16 bases between. This CDR3 has 15 amino acids. The CDR3 DNA sequence: TGTGCCAGCAGCGGGGACGTCCGGGGGAACTATGGCTACACCTTC. Translating it yields CASSGDVRGNYGYTF.

J is TRBJ1-2 and V is TRBV7-9, with D unresolved. Trimming cost V 3 bases and J 5 bases, with 13 bases left between them. The CDR3 extends over 14 amino acids. CDR1 and CDR2 (germline): SEHNR, FQNEAQ (reference sequence). The chain's CDR3 is CASSFGRGEYGYTF. The CDR3 nucleotides are TGTGCCAGCAGCTTCGGCCGCGGGGAATATGGCTACACCTTC.

This chain connects TRBV7-9 to TRBJ2-5; 9 positions match TRBD1. This CDR3 is 15 amino acids long. Germline V gene sequence: CDR1 SEHNR, CDR2 FQNEAQ (reference sequence). V shed 5 bases, J shed 4 bases, and the junction held 8 bases outside the gene matches. CDR3 sequence: CASSHGDRVGETQYF. CDR3 nucleotides: TGTGCCAGCAGCCATGGGGACAGGGTAGGAGAGACCCAGTACTTC.

The rearrangement uses TRBV5-1 and TRBJ1-5, with TRBD1 identical over 10 bases. Germline CDR1 reads SGHRS; CDR2 reads YFSETQ. J gave up 5 bases and V 5 bases, and 7 bases lay outside the gene matches. CDR3 length: 15 amino acids. The DNA for the CDR3 is TGCGCCAGCAGGGCCGGGACAGGGGTGTATCAGCCCCAGCATTTT. Amino acids: CASRAGTGVYQPQHF.

The chain has TRBV27 and TRBJ2-7; 12 bases align to TRBD1. The V gene's germline CDR1 is MNHEY and CDR2 SMNVEV (reference sequence). The ends lost 4 bases at V and 4 bases at J; junction bases unmatched: 5. This CDR3 is 15 amino acids long. CDR3 bases: TGTGCCAGCAGTTCCTCGGGACAGGGGGCGTACGAGCAGTACTTC. Residues: CASSSSGQGAYEQYF.

The chain employs TRBV5-1 and TRBJ2-5; TRBD2 matches 8 bases. CDR3 size: 16 residues. V lost 0 bases and J lost 1; bases outside the gene matches: 5. From germline, CDR1 is SGHRS and CDR2 YFSETQ. CDR3 sequence (DNA): TGCGCCAGCAGCTTGGCCGCGGGGGGCCTCCAAGAGACCCAGTACTTC. This codes for CASSLAAGGLQETQYF.

The J gene is TRBJ1-3, the V gene TRBV7-9, with D perhaps TRBD1 (6 bases). CDR1 is SEHNR, CDR2 FQNEAQ, per germline (reference sequence). The CDR3 consists of 16 residues. V lost 8 bases to trimming and J lost 0 bases, with 17 bases between them. DNA of the CDR3: TGTGCCAGCTCCGCACAGGGAGGGCTCTCTGGAAACACCATATATTTT. This codes for CASSAQGGLSGNTIYF.

In its sample, this clone was seen once. The chain joins TRBV21-1 to TRBJ1-1; the DNA was not compared with TRBD1, the D call given in the table. TRBV21-1 is a pseudogene locus. The CDR3 spans 16 residues. The CDR3 coding sequence is TGTGCCAGCAGCAAAAGTCAGGGGGGCAGGGGGACTGAAGCTTTCTTT. Translated, it gives CASSKSQGGRGTEAFF.

This clone appeared once. The J gene is TRBJ1-5, the V gene TRBV19; D is unresolved. The CDR3 covers 14 residues. Germline V gene sequence: CDR1 LNHDA, CDR2 SQIVND (reference sequence). V lost 3 bases and J 1 base, leaving 7 bases between the germline ends. This chain's CDR3 is CASSIFGSNQPQHF. The CDR3 DNA follows: TGTGCCAGTAGTATTTTTGGCAGCAATCAGCCCCAGCATTTT.

V and J are TRBV19 and TRBJ1-1, with D tentatively TRBD1 (6 bases). Germline lookup yields CDR1 LNHDA and CDR2 SQIVND (reference sequence). Trimming shortened V by 4 bases and J by 3 bases, and 15 bases separated the two germline ends. The length of the CDR3 is 15 residues. CDR3 region: CASSTTRRQDTEAFF. Here the CDR3 DNA reads TGTGCCAGTAGTACAACTCGGAGACAGGACACTGAAGCTTTCTTT.

V gene TRBV2 combines with J gene TRBJ1-2, with D possibly being TRBD1 (5 bases). The length of the CDR3 is 15 residues. CDR1 and CDR2 (germline): SNHLY, FYNNEI. The V end was cut by 1 base, the J end by 3 bases, with 12 bases between. The CDR3 DNA reads as TGTGCCAGCAGTGAAGGAGGGCAGGGCTACTATGGCTACACCTTC. It codes for CASSEGGQGYYGYTF.

The chain joins TRBV18 to TRBJ1-1; D is uncertain. Looked up from germline, CDR1 is KGHSH and CDR2 is LQKENI. There are 14 residues in the CDR3. V was clipped by 4 bases and J by 4 bases, with 13 bases between them. The CDR3 DNA follows: TGTGCCAGCTCACAGAGGGTTGACGGCACTGAAGCTTTCTTT. Amino acid sequence: CASSQRVDGTEAFF.

The chain carries TRBV19 and TRBJ2-1, with TRBD2 identical over 15 bases. Germline V lookup: CDR1 LNHDA, CDR2 SQIVND (reference sequence). The J segment lost 6 bases and the V segment lost 3 bases, leaving 3 bases of the junction unmatched. The CDR3 sequence is 16 residues long. The CDR3, as DNA: TGTGCCAGTAGTATTGGGACTAGCGGGAGGTTCAATGAGCAGTTCTTC. Protein: CASSIGTSGRFNEQFF. The full variable domain, its missing parts supplied by reference TRBV19 and TRBJ2-1, is DGGITQSPKYLFRKEGQNVTLSCEQNLNHDAMYWYRQDPGQGLRLIYYSQIVNDFQKGDIAEGYSVSREKKESFPLTVTSAQKNPTAFYLCASSIGTSGRFNEQFFGPGTRLTVL.

To note about this clone: One junction end disagrees with the germline gene, perhaps due to a read error. The chain has TRBV7-7 and TRBJ2-1; D may be TRBD2 (6 bases). The CDR3 contains 15 residues. Germline V gives CDR1 SSHAT, CDR2 FNYEAQ (reference sequence). The CDR3 DNA follows: TGTGCTAGCAGCCGGGGACTTAGCTCCTACAATGAGCAGTTCTTC. It encodes CASSRGLSSYNEQFF.

The V gene is TRBV7-8, the J gene TRBJ1-1, with D tentatively TRBD1 (6 bases). The V end lost 0 bases, the J end lost 5 bases, and 13 bases lay between the germline ends. Looked up from germline, CDR1 is SGHVS and CDR2 is FQNEAQ. The CDR3 is 15 amino acids. The CDR3 sequence: CASSLAGSRGTEAFF. In DNA form, the CDR3 reads TGTGCCAGCAGCTTAGCGGGATCCAGGGGAACTGAAGCTTTCTTT.